The entry below gives a single TCR beta chain sequence along with its context. Its antigen is undetermined. This table comes from immunoSEQ multiplex PCR, and its TCRdb copy is limited to in-frame clones, with some not included. The sample lists some 82,000 clones, 88% occurring once. The data derive from a study of OX40 agonist ivuxolimab in advanced cancers. Whole-study context: Given to patients was ivuxolimab, an agonistic anti-OX40 (CD134) antibody. Averaging 60 years in age, with a range of about 23 to 90, the cohort was 65% to 90% male. Findings and limits, study-wide: Dose levels from 0.1 to 3.0 mg/kg saw CD4+ and CD8+ blood T cells expand clonally by week 6.

Per germline, CDR1 SGHTA and CDR2 FQGTGA. The CDR3 runs to 14 residues. V lost 3 bases, J lost 7 bases, and 2 bases stayed unmatched. Patients with autoimmune history or systemic immunosuppression were excluded. The sequenced sample was CD4+ or CD8+ T cells sorted from blood, obtained in a trial of the OX40 agonist ivuxolimab. The TCR was taken from an adult with an advanced solid tumor such as melanoma, head and neck, liver or kidney cancer. This rearrangement joins TRBV7-3 to TRBJ2-1; 11 bases align to TRBD2. The CDR3 nucleotides are TGTGCCAGCAGCTTTAGCGGGAGGGCGAATGAGCAGTTCTTC. Translation: CASSFSGRANEQFF.